The clone carrying this T cell receptor beta chain turned up a few times. Its antigen is not identified. The CDR3 length is 18 residues. V shed 6 bases, J shed 7 bases, and the junction held 20 bases outside the gene matches. From germline, CDR1 is MDHEN and CDR2 SYDVKM. The time point is: cycle 4 day 1 (C4D1), after more than 5 weeks of nivolumab. Brentuximab vedotin exposure varied, and every patient relapsed after autologous stem cell transplantation. Magnetic negative selection served to purify CD4+ T cells out of PBMCs that had been thawed. The patients, who had relapsed/refractory classical Hodgkin lymphoma, achieved best responses of complete response, partial response or progressive disease. This entry is derived from a study of PD-1 blockade in classical Hodgkin lymphoma. Overall study context: Patients got intravenous nivolumab 3 mg/kg every 2 weeks. Regarding the study as a whole: Newly diagnosed patients and complete responders had comparable diversity at baseline. The drivers behind the repertoire differences, possibly disease activity or prior therapy, remain undefined.

The assay was immunoSEQ multiplex PCR, and TCRdb's table has in-frame clones only and misses some. The sample lists around 16,000 clones; about three quarters were seen once. The V call is TRBV28, the J call TRBJ1-2, with 10 bases aligning to TRBD1. The receptor's source is a human donor with classical Hodgkin lymphoma. The sequencing here drew on CD4+ T cells from blood, taken before the fourth cycle of nivolumab. CDR3 bases: TGTGCCAGCAGCACTTGGACAGGGGGATCTGTTTCCTACTTTGGCTACACCTTC. Its protein is CASSTWTGGSVSYFGYTF.